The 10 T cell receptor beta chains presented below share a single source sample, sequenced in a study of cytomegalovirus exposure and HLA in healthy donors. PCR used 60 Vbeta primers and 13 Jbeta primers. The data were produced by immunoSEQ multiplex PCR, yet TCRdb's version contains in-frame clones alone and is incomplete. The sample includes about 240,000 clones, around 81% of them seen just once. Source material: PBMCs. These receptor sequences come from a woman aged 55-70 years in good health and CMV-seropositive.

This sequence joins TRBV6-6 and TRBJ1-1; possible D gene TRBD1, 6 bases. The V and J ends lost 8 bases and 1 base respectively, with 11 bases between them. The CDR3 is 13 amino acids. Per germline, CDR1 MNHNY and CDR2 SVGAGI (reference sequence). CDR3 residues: CASRTDRNTEAFF. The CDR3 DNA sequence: TGTGCCAGCCGGACAGACCGGAACACTGAAGCTTTCTTT.

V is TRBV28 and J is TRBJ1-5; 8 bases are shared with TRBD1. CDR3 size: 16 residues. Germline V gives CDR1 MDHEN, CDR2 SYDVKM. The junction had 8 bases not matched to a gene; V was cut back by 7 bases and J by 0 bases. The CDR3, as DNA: TGTGCCAGCACACCCGACAGGGGTGGTAGCAATCAGCCCCAGCATTTT. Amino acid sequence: CASTPDRGGSNQPQHF.

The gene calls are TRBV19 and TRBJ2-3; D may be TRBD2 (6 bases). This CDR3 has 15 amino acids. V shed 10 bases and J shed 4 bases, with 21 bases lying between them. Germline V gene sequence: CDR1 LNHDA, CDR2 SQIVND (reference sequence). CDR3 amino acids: CATKPLSGYSDTQYF. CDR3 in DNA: TGTGCCACCAAGCCCCTCAGCGGGTACTCAGATACGCAGTATTTT.

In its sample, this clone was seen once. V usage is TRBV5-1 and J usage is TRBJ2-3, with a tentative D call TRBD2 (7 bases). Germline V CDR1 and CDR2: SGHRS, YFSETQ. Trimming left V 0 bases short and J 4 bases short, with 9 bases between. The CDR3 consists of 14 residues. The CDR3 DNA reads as TGCGCCAGCAGCTTGGAGGGGGGGTCAGATACGCAGTATTTT. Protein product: CASSLEGGSDTQYF.

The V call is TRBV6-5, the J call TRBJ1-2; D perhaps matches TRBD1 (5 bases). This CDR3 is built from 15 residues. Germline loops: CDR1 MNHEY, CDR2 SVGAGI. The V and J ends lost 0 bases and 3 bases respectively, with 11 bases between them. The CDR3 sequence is CASSYSGLLDYGYTF. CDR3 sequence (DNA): TGTGCCAGCAGTTACTCGGGGCTCTTAGACTATGGCTACACCTTC.

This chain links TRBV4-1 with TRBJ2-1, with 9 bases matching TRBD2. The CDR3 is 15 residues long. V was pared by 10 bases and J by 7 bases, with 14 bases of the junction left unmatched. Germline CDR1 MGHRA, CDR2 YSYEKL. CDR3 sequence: CATKEGGRAGNEQFF. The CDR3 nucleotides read TGCGCCACCAAAGAGGGCGGGAGGGCCGGAAATGAGCAGTTCTTC.

In nucleotides, the CDR3 is TGCGCCAGCAGCCACCCGACAGGGCCAAAGAGAAACACTGAAGCTTTCTTT. It yields the protein CASSHPTGPKRNTEAFF. The V and J genes are TRBV4-1 and TRBJ1-1, with 7 bases fitting TRBD1. V dropped 3 bases and J dropped 2; count of bases not matched to a gene: 12. The germline CDR1 and CDR2 sequences are MGHRA and YSYEKL. The CDR3 loop spans 17 amino acids.

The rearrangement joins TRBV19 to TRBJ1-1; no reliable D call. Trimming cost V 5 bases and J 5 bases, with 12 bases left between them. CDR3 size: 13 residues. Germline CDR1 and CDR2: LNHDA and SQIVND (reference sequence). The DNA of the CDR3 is TGTGCCAGTAGTCCGATCCACGGGACTGAAGCTTTCTTT. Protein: CASSPIHGTEAFF.

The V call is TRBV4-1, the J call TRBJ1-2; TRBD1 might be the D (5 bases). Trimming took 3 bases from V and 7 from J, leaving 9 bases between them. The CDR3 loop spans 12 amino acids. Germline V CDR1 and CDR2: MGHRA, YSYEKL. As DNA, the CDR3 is TGCGCCAGCAGCCACACCAGGGCTGGCTACACCTTC. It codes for CASSHTRAGYTF.

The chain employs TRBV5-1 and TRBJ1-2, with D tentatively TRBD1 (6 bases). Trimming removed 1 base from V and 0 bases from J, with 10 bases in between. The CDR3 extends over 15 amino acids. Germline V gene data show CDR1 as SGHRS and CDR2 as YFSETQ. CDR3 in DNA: TGCGCCAGCAGCTTGTCTGGGACACCTAACTATGGCTACACCTTC. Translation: CASSLSGTPNYGYTF.